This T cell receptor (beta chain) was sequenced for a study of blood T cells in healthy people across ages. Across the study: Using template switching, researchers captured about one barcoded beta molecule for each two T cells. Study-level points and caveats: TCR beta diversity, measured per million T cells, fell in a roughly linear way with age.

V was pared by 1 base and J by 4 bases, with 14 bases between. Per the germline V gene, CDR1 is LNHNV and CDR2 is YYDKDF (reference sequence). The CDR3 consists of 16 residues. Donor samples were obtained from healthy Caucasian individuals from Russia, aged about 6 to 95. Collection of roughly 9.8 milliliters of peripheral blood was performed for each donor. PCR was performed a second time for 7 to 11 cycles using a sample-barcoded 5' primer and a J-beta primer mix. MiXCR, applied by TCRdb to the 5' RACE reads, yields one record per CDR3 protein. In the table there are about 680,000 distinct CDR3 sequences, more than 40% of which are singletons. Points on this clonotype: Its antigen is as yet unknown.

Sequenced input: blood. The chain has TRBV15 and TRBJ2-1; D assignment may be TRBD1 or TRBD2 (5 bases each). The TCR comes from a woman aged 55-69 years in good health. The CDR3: CATSRAEGPDYNEQFF. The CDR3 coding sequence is TGTGCCACCAGCAGAGCCGAGGGGCCGGATTACAATGAGCAGTTCTTC.